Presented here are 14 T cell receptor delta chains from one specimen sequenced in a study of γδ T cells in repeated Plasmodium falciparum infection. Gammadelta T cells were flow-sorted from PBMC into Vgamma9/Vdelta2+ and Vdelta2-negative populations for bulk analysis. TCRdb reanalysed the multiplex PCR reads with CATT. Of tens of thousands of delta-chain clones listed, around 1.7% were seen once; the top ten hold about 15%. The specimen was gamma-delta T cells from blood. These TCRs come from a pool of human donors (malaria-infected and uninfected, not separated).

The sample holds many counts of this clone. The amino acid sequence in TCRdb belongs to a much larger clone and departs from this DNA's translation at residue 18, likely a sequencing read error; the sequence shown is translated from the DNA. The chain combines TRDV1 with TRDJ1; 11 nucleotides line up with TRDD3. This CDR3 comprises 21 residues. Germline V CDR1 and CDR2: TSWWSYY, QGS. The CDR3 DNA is TGTGCTCTTGGGCTAACCTTCCTACCCGTACTGGGGGATAATCCCACCGATAGACTCATCTTT. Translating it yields CALGLTFLPVLGDNPTDRLIF.

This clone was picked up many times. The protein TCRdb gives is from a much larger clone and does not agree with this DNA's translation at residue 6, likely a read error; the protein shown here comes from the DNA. CDR3 bases: TGTGCTCTTGGGGAAGCCCGGTACTGGGGGATATATTCCCACACCGATAAACTCATCTTT. Translated: CALGEARYWGIYSHTDKLIF. The chain couples TRDV1 to TRDJ1, with TRDD3 identical over 11 bases. This CDR3 region has 20 residues. CDR1 is TSWWSYY, CDR2 QGS, per germline. The trim removed 2 bases at V and 0 bases at J, leaving 14 bases unmatched.

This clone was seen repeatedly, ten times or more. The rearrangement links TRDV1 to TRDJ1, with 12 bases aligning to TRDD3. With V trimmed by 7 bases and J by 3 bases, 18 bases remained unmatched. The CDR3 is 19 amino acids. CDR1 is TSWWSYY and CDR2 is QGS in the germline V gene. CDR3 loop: CALVVPTHWGILVSDKLIF. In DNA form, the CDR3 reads TGTGCTCTTGTTGTCCCCACCCACTGGGGGATACTAGTCTCCGATAAACTCATCTTT.

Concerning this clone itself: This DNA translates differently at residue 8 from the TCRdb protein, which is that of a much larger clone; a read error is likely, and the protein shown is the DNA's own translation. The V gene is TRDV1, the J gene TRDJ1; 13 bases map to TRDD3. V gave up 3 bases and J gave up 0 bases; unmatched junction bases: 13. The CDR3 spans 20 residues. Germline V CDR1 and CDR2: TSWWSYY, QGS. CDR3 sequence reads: CALGDLILYWGIRHTDKLIF. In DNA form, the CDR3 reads TGTGCTCTTGGGGATCTCATTTTGTACTGGGGGATACGGCACACCGATAAACTCATCTTT.

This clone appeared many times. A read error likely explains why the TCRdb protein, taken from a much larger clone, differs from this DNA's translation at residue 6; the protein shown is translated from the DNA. The CDR3 DNA reads as TGTGCTCTTGGGGAACCAGAACTCGGGGATTTATACACCGATAAACTCATCTTT. Amino acid sequence: CALGEPELGDLYTDKLIF. V and J are TRDV1 and TRDJ1, with D possibly TRDD3 on 6 matching bases. The CDR3 has 18 residues. Germline CDR1 TSWWSYY, CDR2 QGS. V lost 1 base and J lost 0, with 18 bases in between.

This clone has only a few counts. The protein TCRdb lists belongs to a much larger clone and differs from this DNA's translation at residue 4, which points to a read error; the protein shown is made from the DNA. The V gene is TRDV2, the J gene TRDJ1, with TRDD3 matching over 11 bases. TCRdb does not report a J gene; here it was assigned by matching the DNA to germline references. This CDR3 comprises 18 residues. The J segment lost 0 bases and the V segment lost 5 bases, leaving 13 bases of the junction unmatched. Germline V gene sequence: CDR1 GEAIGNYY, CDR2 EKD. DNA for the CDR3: TGTGCCTGTGGCAGTGCTGGGGGATACTCCCTCCACACCGATAAACTCATCTTT. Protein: CACGSAGGYSLHTDKLIF.

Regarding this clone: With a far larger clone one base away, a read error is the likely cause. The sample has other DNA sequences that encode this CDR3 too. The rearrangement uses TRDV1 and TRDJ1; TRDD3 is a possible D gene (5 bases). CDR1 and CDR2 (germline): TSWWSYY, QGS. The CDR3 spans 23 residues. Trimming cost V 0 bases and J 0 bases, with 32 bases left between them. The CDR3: CALGELRRGPGASTRGYTDKLIF. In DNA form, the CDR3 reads TGTGCTCTTGGGGAACTCCGTCGAGGTCCCGGGGCCTCAACGCGGGGGTACACCGATAAACTCATCTTT.

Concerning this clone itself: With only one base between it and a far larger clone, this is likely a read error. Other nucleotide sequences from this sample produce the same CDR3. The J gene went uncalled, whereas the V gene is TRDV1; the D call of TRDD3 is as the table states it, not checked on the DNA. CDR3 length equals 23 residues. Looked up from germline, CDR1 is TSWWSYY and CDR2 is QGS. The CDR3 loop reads CALGELLLRSSTVLGDNSGGLIF. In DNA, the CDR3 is TGTGCTCTTGGGGAGCTACTTTTAAGGTCTTCCACCGTACTGGGGGACAACTCCGGGGGGCTCATCTTT.

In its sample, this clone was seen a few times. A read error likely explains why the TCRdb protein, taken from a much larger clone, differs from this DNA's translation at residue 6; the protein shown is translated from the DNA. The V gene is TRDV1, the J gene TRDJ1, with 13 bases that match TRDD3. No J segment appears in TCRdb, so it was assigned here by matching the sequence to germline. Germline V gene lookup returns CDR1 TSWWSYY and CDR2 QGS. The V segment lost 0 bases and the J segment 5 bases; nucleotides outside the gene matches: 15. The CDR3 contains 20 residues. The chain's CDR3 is CALGELYPNLYWGIRDKLIF. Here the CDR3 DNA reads TGTGCTCTTGGGGAACTCTACCCAAACCTCTACTGGGGGATACGAGATAAACTCATCTTT.

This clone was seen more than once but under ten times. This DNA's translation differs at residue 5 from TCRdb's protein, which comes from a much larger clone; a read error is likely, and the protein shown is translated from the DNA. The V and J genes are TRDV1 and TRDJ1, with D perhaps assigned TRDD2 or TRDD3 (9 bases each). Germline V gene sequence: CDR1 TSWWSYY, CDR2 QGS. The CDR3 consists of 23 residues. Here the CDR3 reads CAFHSSFLRVLGDQLGDTDKLIF. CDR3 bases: TGTGCCTTCCATTCCTCCTTCCTACGGGTACTGGGGGACCAGCTGGGGGACACCGATAAACTCATCTTT.

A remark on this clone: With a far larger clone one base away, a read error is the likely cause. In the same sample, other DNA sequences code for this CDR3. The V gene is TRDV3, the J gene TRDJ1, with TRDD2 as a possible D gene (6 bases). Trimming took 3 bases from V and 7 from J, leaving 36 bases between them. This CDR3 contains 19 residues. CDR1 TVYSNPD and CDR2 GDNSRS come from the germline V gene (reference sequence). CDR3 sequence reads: CAFAPLPPTSYLRPFKLIF. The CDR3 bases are TGTGCCTTCGCGCCGTTACCCCCTACCTCCTACTTAAGGCCTTTTAAACTCATCTTT.

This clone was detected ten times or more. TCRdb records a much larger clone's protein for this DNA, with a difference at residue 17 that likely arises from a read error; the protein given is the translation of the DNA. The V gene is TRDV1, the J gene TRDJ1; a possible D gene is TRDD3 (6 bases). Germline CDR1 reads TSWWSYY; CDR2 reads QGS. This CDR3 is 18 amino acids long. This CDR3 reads CALGKISGGWRYTDKLTF. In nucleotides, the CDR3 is TGTGCTCTTGGGAAAATAAGTGGGGGGTGGCGGTACACCGATAAACTCACCTTT.

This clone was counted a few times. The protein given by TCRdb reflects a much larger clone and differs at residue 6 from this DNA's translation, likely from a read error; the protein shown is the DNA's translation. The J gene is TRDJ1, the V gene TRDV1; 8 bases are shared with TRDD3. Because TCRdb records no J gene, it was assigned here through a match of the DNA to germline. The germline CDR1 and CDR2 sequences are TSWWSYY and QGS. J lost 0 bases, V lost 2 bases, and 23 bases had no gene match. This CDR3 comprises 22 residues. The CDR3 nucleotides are TGTGCTCTTGGGGAAAGTCTCTACCGTACTGGGGGTCACCTCCCCTACACCGATAAACTCATCTTT. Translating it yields CALGESLYRTGGHLPYTDKLIF.

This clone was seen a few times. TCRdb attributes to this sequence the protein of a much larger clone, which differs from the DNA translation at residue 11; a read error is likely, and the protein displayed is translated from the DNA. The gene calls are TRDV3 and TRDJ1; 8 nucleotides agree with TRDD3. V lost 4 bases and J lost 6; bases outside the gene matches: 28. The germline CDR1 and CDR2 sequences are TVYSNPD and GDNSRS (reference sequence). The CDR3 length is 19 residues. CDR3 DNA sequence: TGTGCCTATGTCCCGAGTTCTTACTGGGGGGTACGAAGGGATAATAAACTCATCTTT. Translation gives CAYVPSSYWGVRRDNKLIF.